This T cell receptor beta chain is from a study of OX40 agonist ivuxolimab in advanced cancers. The CDR3 contains 13 residues. CDR1 and CDR2 from the germline V gene are MNHNS and SASEGT. The junction had 3 bases not matched to a gene; V was cut back by 6 bases and J by 1 base. Libraries were prepared by immunoSEQ multiplex PCR; TCRdb keeps only in-frame clonotypes and omits some of them. This sample has roughly 60,000 clones, with around 90% found just once. The material sequenced was CD4+ or CD8+ T cells sorted from blood, taken in a trial of the OX40 agonist ivuxolimab. This chain connects TRBV6-1 to TRBJ2-7; 7 nucleotides line up with TRBD1. The TCR was taken from an adult with an advanced solid tumor such as melanoma, head and neck, liver or kidney cancer. The CDR3 reads CASRPRGSYEQYF. CDR3 nucleotides: TGTGCCAGCAGGCCCAGGGGGTCCTACGAGCAGTACTTC.